This T cell receptor beta chain is from a study of shared clonotypes between healthy human individuals. Overall study results and limits: Non-shared clonotypes had lower generation probabilities than those shared by all four donors. Donors were few, which limited the genetic and exposure-history diversity represented. On the whole, naive subsets had larger estimated richness than memory subsets had.

As regards this clone: What it recognizes is unknown.

The germline CDR1 and CDR2 sequences are LGHNA and YNFKEQ. Losses at the gene ends were 4 bases for V and 4 bases for J; bases not matched to a gene: 12. This CDR3 is built from 16 residues. Naive CD45RA+ and memory CD45RA-negative subsets were split from CD4+ cells. The method was immunoSEQ multiplex PCR; TCRdb's version includes in-frame clones alone and lacks a portion of them. The data hold approximately 2.5 million clones, with more than 85% observed a single time. Sequencing used naive CD4+ T cells from PBMCs. Noted subset: CD45RA+ positively selected. The chain links TRBV4-2 to TRBJ2-7; TRBD2 aligns across 8 bases. This TCR was sampled from a man aged 18 to 30 in good health. Some clones in this sample may be carry-over from other donors' samples. The DNA for the CDR3 is TGTGCCAGCAGCCGTTCTGAGAGCGGGAGTTGGTACGAGCAGTACTTC. Translated, it gives CASSRSESGSWYEQYF.